A single sample gave rise to the 28 T cell receptor beta chains below, sequenced in a study of blood T cell repertoires in COVID-19. The table came from immunoSEQ multiplex PCR; TCRdb's copy has only in-frame clones and leaves some out. The sample consists of over 45,000 clones, 76% of them appearing once. The sequenced material came from peripheral blood. Receptors were obtained from a man in his forties or fifties with active or convalescent COVID-19.

The chain carries TRBV9 and TRBJ2-5; 8 bases fit TRBD2. Germline lookup yields CDR1 SGDLS and CDR2 YYNGEE. V lost 4 bases, J lost 2 bases, and 7 bases stayed unmatched. The CDR3 totals 15 residues. CDR3 sequence reads: CASSPRGGNQETQYF. CDR3 sequence (DNA): TGTGCCAGCAGCCCCCGGGGGGGAAATCAAGAGACCCAGTACTTC.

V and J are TRBV11-3 and TRBJ2-3; the D gene is possibly TRBD2 (5 bases). The CDR3 loop spans 15 amino acids. Germline CDR1 is SGHNT and CDR2 is YENEEA. V lost 6 bases, J lost 2 bases, and 15 bases lay in between. This CDR3 is CASSPGESFTDTQYF. For the CDR3, the DNA is TGTGCCAGCAGTCCCGGGGAGTCGTTCACAGATACGCAGTATTTT.

This clone was seen more than once but under ten times. This sequence joins TRBV9 and TRBJ1-3; possible D gene TRBD1, 5 bases. V shed 5 bases and J shed 0 bases, with 9 bases lying between them. CDR3 length: 14 residues. Looked up from germline, CDR1 is SGDLS and CDR2 is YYNGEE. CDR3 in DNA: TGTGCCAGCAGTGCGGGGACCTCTGGAAACACCATATATTTT. This encodes CASSAGTSGNTIYF.

V usage is TRBV5-1 and J usage is TRBJ2-2; possibly TRBD2 for D (6 bases). The germline V and J ends were trimmed by 4 bases and 4 bases, with 14 bases remaining between them. This CDR3 contains 15 residues. The V gene's germline CDR1 is SGHRS and CDR2 YFSETQ. CDR3 sequence (DNA): TGCGCCAGCAGCCCGGGGACTTTTGGCACCGGGGAGCTGTTTTTT. Translated: CASSPGTFGTGELFF.

The chain uses TRBV9 and TRBJ1-4, with D hard to call. From germline, CDR1 is SGDLS and CDR2 YYNGEE. Trimming left V 1 base short and J 1 base short, with 8 bases between. The CDR3 contains 15 residues. DNA of the CDR3: TGTGCCAGCAGCGTACGGGAGGGAACTAATGAAAAACTGTTTTTT. Amino acids: CASSVREGTNEKLFF.

The genes are TRBV2 and TRBJ1-5; TRBD1 matches 7 bases. The ends lost 6 bases at V and 4 bases at J; junction bases unmatched: 6. CDR3 size: 14 residues. Germline CDR1 is SNHLY and CDR2 is FYNNEI. The CDR3 sequence: CASRVDRVNQPQHF. The CDR3 DNA reads as TGTGCCAGCAGGGTTGACAGGGTGAATCAGCCCCAGCATTTT.

The genes are TRBV5-1 and TRBJ1-1; D might be TRBD1 (6 bases). Germline CDR1 SGHRS, CDR2 YFSETQ. This CDR3 contains 13 residues. The V end was cut by 3 bases, the J end by 4 bases, with 10 bases between. CDR3 region: CASSYRVSTEAFF. CDR3 nucleotides: TGCGCCAGCAGCTACAGGGTAAGCACTGAAGCTTTCTTT.

The rearrangement uses TRBV6-5 and TRBJ1-2; D ambiguous. CDR3 length: 13 residues. V was clipped by 0 bases and J by 8 bases, with 10 bases between them. Germline loops: CDR1 MNHEY, CDR2 SVGAGI. The CDR3 here is CASSYSRGEGYTF. CDR3 nucleotides: TGTGCCAGCAGTTACTCTCGGGGTGAGGGCTACACCTTC.

The rearrangement uses TRBV5-5 and TRBJ1-4; 9 nucleotides line up with TRBD1. The CDR3 runs 14 residues. The V segment lost 3 bases and the J segment 8 bases; nucleotides outside the gene matches: 5. Germline assignment: CDR1 SGHKS and CDR2 YYEKEE (reference sequence). The CDR3 protein is CASSSQGAGEKLFF. DNA for the CDR3: TGTGCCAGCAGCTCACAGGGGGCAGGAGAAAAACTGTTTTTT.

CDR3 sequence (DNA): TGCGCCAGCAGCTTGATTCCGGGACTAGCGAATGAGCAGTTCTTC. Its translation is CASSLIPGLANEQFF. The rearrangement joins TRBV5-1 to TRBJ2-1, with 10 nucleotides matching TRBD2. CDR1 and CDR2 from the germline V gene are SGHRS and YFSETQ. This CDR3 contains 15 residues. The junction had 5 bases not matched to a gene; V was cut back by 1 base and J by 7 bases.

The chain links TRBV5-4 to TRBJ1-6; 7 bases are a match to TRBD1. The ends lost 0 bases at V and 9 bases at J; junction bases unmatched: 0. The CDR3 is made up of 13 amino acids. Germline CDR1 SGHNT, CDR2 YYREEE (reference sequence). CDR3 bases: TGTGCCAGCAGCTTGGAGGGGGCTTCACCCCTCCACTTT. Residues: CASSLEGASPLHF.

The chain uses TRBV5-1 and TRBJ2-2; the D gene is possibly TRBD2 (6 bases). The CDR3 contains 15 residues. The germline V gene encodes CDR1 SGHRS and CDR2 YFSETQ. V was clipped by 0 bases and J by 5 bases, with 11 bases between them. In DNA, the CDR3 is TGCGCCAGCAGCTTGGAGAAAGGGAGGACCGGGGAGCTGTTTTTT. Its translation is CASSLEKGRTGELFF.

The chain joins TRBV4-1 to TRBJ2-1; 8 bases agree with TRBD1. Germline CDR1 reads MGHRA; CDR2 reads YSYEKL. J lost 3 bases, V lost 4 bases, and 8 bases had no gene match. CDR3 length: 16 amino acids. The chain's CDR3 is CASSRPGQEDYNEQFF. CDR3 nucleotides: TGCGCCAGCAGCCGGCCGGGACAGGAGGACTACAATGAGCAGTTCTTC.

V and J are TRBV13 and TRBJ1-2; possible D gene TRBD1, 5 bases. The CDR3 length is 13 residues. Trimming stripped 2 bases from V and 2 bases from J, with 6 bases between. CDR1 PRHDT and CDR2 FYEKMQ come from the germline V gene (reference sequence). CDR3 loop: CASSLPGNYGYTF. The CDR3 DNA reads as TGTGCCAGCAGCTTACCAGGGAACTATGGCTACACCTTC.

This CDR3 is CASSLEAIQETQYF. The CDR3 DNA follows: TGTGCCAGCTCACTCGAGGCCATCCAAGAGACCCAGTACTTC. V and J are TRBV18 and TRBJ2-5; D uncertain. The length of the CDR3 is 14 residues. The V gene's germline CDR1 is KGHSH and CDR2 LQKENI. Trimming took off 4 bases at V and 1 base at J, with 10 bases between the two ends.

The genes are TRBV14 and TRBJ2-7, with 10 bases identical to TRBD2. The CDR3 spans 15 residues. Per the germline V gene, CDR1 is SGHDN and CDR2 is FVKESK. V dropped 5 bases and J dropped 5; count of bases not matched to a gene: 9. Here the CDR3 DNA reads TGTGCCAGCAGCGCCGCATTAACTAGCGGGGACGAGCAGTACTTC. It encodes CASSAALTSGDEQYF.

This clone was seen a single time. The rearrangement joins TRBV12-3 or TRBV12-4 to TRBJ1-1, with D unclear. CDR3 length: 13 amino acids. Trimming shortened V by 6 bases and J by 0 bases, and 8 bases separated the two germline ends. The CDR3 DNA reads as TGTGCCAGCAGGTCCACACTGAACACTGAAGCTTTCTTT. Protein: CASRSTLNTEAFF.

The rearrangement joins TRBV6-5 to TRBJ1-2; the match to TRBD1 covers 7 bases. Looked up from germline, CDR1 is MNHEY and CDR2 is SVGAGI. J gave up 10 bases and V 6 bases, and 8 bases lay outside the gene matches. This CDR3 has 12 amino acids. The CDR3 spells CASSLDRVSYTF. In nucleotides, the CDR3 is TGTGCCAGCAGCCTCGACAGGGTTTCCTACACCTTC.

The CDR3 sequence: CASSPSSYNSPLHF. The CDR3 region has the DNA TGTGCCAGCAGTCCGAGCTCCTATAATTCACCCCTCCACTTT. The V gene is TRBV5-4, the J gene TRBJ1-6; D remains ambiguous. In germline, CDR1 is SGHNT, CDR2 YYREEE (reference sequence). This CDR3 comprises 14 residues. V shed 5 bases and J shed 0 bases, with 6 bases lying between them.

The V call is TRBV3-1 (or the pseudogene TRBV3-2), the J call TRBJ2-2, with unresolved D. The CDR3 sequence is 16 residues long. V was cut by 4 bases and J by 2 bases, with 14 bases left in between. The germline gives CDR1 LGHDT, CDR2 YNNKEL (reference sequence). Written as DNA, the CDR3 is TGTGCCAGCAGCCGTTACGCTAGTGCCAACACCGGGGAGCTGTTTTTT. Protein: CASSRYASANTGELFF.

Here the CDR3 reads CASSLGLAGRDTQYF. CDR3 bases: TGTGCCAGCAGTTTGGGACTAGCTGGTCGAGATACGCAGTATTTT. The chain joins TRBV27 to TRBJ2-3; 9 bases line up with TRBD2. CDR3 size: 15 residues. CDR1 is MNHEY and CDR2 is SMNVEV in the germline V gene (reference sequence). V was pared by 3 bases and J by 5 bases, with 6 bases of the junction left unmatched.

The chain uses TRBV5-1 and TRBJ1-3; 9 bases agree with TRBD1. Germline V gene sequence: CDR1 SGHRS, CDR2 YFSETQ. This CDR3 has 15 residues. V gave up 1 base and J gave up 3 bases; unmatched junction bases: 2. As DNA, the CDR3 is TGCGCCAGCAGCTTGACAGGGGGCTTTGGAAACACCATATATTTT. It is translated as CASSLTGGFGNTIYF.

The chain combines TRBV30 with TRBJ2-7, with D tentatively TRBD1 (6 bases). The CDR3 contains 12 residues. V was trimmed by 3 bases and J by 3 bases, leaving 9 bases between them. Germline V lookup: CDR1 GTSNPN, CDR2 SVGIG (reference sequence). CDR3 residues: CAWRDSFYEQYF. CDR3 in DNA: TGTGCCTGGAGGGACAGCTTCTACGAGCAGTACTTC.

The chain is built from TRBV6-5 and TRBJ1-5; D remains ambiguous. CDR3 length: 15 amino acids. Germline loops: CDR1 MNHEY, CDR2 SVGAGI. Trimming pared 3 bases from V and 3 bases from J, leaving 12 bases between. As DNA, the CDR3 is TGTGCCAGCAGTTATAGTTTGAGTCACAATCAGCCCCAGCATTTT. Amino acid sequence: CASSYSLSHNQPQHF.

CDR3 in DNA: TGTGCCAGCAGGAAAAAGGGGTCCTATGGCTACACCTTC. Its protein product is CASRKKGSYGYTF. The rearrangement uses TRBV6-5 and TRBJ1-2, with a weak D call TRBD1 (5 bases). V lost 6 bases and J lost 4, with 12 bases in between. Germline values: CDR1 MNHEY, CDR2 SVGAGI. CDR3 length: 13 residues.

This chain links TRBV30 with TRBJ2-7; possibly TRBD2 for D (6 bases). V lost 1 base and J lost 6, with 13 bases in between. The CDR3 covers 13 residues. Germline CDR1 is GTSNPN and CDR2 is SVGIG (reference sequence). The CDR3 region is CAWSEDYPVEQYF. In DNA, the CDR3 is TGTGCCTGGAGTGAGGACTACCCGGTCGAGCAGTACTTC.

This chain joins TRBV30 and TRBJ2-2; 7 nucleotides agree with TRBD1. There are 15 residues in the CDR3. J lost 0 bases, V lost 4 bases, and 5 bases had no gene match. Germline-derived CDR1 and CDR2 are GTSNPN and SVGIG (reference sequence). CDR3 protein: CAWKQGLSNTGELFF. CDR3 coding DNA: TGTGCCTGGAAACAGGGGCTATCGAACACCGGGGAGCTGTTTTTT.

This clone was counted once. The CDR3 is CASTATSGNTDTQYF. The CDR3, as DNA: TGTGCCAGCACCGCCACTAGCGGAAACACAGATACGCAGTATTTT. The chain has TRBV9 and TRBJ2-3, with 8 bases lining up with TRBD2. CDR3 length: 15 amino acids. In germline, CDR1 is SGDLS, CDR2 YYNGEE. V lost 6 bases, J lost 2 bases, and 8 bases stayed unmatched. Drawing the rest from reference TRBV9 and TRBJ2-3, the complete variable domain is DSGVTQTPKHLITATGQRVTLRCSPRSGDLSVYWYQQSLDQGLQFLIQYYNGEERAKGNILERFSAQQFPDLHSELNLSSLELGDSALYFCASTATSGNTDTQYFGPGTRLTVL.